One sample yielded the 6 T cell receptor beta chains listed below, sequenced in a study of blood T cell repertoires in COVID-19. Method: immunoSEQ multiplex PCR; TCRdb's copy keeps in-frame clones and lacks some. The data hold 190,000 or so clones, with approximately 86% observed a single time. The sample comprised peripheral blood. The receptors come from a man aged 40-49 years with active or convalescent COVID-19.

This clone came up once. This chain links TRBV24-1 with TRBJ2-7, with 9 nucleotides matching TRBD1. There are 17 residues in the CDR3. Germline V CDR1 and CDR2: KGHDR, SFDVKD. With 5 bases clipped from V and 2 bases from J, the junction kept 12 bases outside the gene matches. In nucleotides, the CDR3 is TGTGCCACCAGTGCCCACGAGGGACAGGGAGGTCCCTACGAGCAGTACTTC. This codes for CATSAHEGQGGPYEQYF.

V is TRBV5-6 and J is TRBJ1-2; possibly TRBD1 for D (5 bases). The germline CDR1 and CDR2 sequences are SGHDT and YYEEEE. Trimming pared 5 bases from V and 3 bases from J, leaving 17 bases between. CDR3 length: 15 residues. CDR3 in DNA: TGTGCCAGCAGTCTAGGGGCAGAGGTTTACTATGGCTACACCTTC. It translates to CASSLGAEVYYGYTF.

This rearrangement joins TRBV6-1 to TRBJ1-4; 7 bases are shared with TRBD1. Germline values: CDR1 MNHNS, CDR2 SASEGT. The CDR3 spans 17 residues. V lost 6 bases, J lost 2 bases, and 12 bases stayed unmatched. The CDR3 loop reads CASRETQTGSTNEKLFF. CDR3 coding DNA: TGTGCCAGCAGGGAAACCCAGACAGGGAGCACTAATGAAAAACTGTTTTTT.

V and J are TRBV28 and TRBJ2-1, with 9 bases that match TRBD2. CDR1 is MDHEN, CDR2 SYDVKM, per germline. V shed 7 bases, J shed 7 bases, and the junction held 14 bases outside the gene matches. The CDR3 is made up of 16 amino acids. In DNA, the CDR3 is TGTGCCAGCAACCCTCAGTTAGGACTAGCGCTAAATGAGCAGTTCTTC. Amino acids: CASNPQLGLALNEQFF.

The rearrangement links TRBV15 to TRBJ1-1; 7 positions match TRBD1. Germline loops: CDR1 LNHNV, CDR2 YYDKDF (reference sequence). The CDR3 totals 14 residues. With V trimmed by 3 bases and J by 1 base, 2 bases remained unmatched. CDR3 residues: CATSSGTANTEAFF. CDR3 in DNA: TGTGCCACCAGCAGCGGGACAGCGAACACTGAAGCTTTCTTT.

The chain recombines TRBV7-9 with TRBJ2-3; 8 positions match TRBD1. CDR3 length: 16 amino acids. Germline assignment: CDR1 SEHNR and CDR2 FQNEAQ (reference sequence). The trim removed 3 bases at V and 0 bases at J, leaving 5 bases unmatched. The CDR3 loop reads CASSFPTGGSTDTQYF. CDR3 coding DNA: TGTGCCAGCAGCTTTCCCACAGGGGGGAGCACAGATACGCAGTATTTT.